This T cell receptor beta chain was documented in a study of CD8 T cells in Susac syndrome. V was pared by 6 bases and J by 7 bases, with 17 bases of the junction left unmatched. Germline CDR1 and CDR2: DFQATT and SNEGSKA (reference sequence). This CDR3 region has 16 residues. The RNA, about 0.5 to 1 ug, was put through reverse transcription using random hexamers. Via MiXCR, TCRdb re-called the immunoSEQ multiplex PCR reads, giving one row per CDR3 protein. The repertoire holds around 200,000 distinct CDR3 sequences, with approximately 96% as singletons. The V gene is TRBV20-1, the J gene TRBJ2-1; 8 positions agree with TRBD1. Specimen: CD4+ T cells from PBMCs. This TCR derives from a human donor with multiple sclerosis. The CDR3 DNA sequence: TGCAGTGCCCACACCCGCGGACAGGGTTCTGTGAATGAGCAGTTCTTC. Amino acid sequence: CSAHTRGQGSVNEQFF.